This TCR beta chain was sequenced in a study of T-cell reconstitution after alpha-beta-depleted transplantation in children. In its sample, this clonotype was seen a few times. Germline V gene lookup returns CDR1 SGHRS and CDR2 YFSETQ. J lost 4 bases, V lost 0 bases, and 10 bases had no gene match. CDR3 size: 18 residues. During its preparation, the TCRbeta library received unique molecular identifiers. TCRdb ran MiXCR on the PCR reads and lists one entry per CDR3 protein. The table shows about 610,000 distinct CDR3 sequences, with 8% to 11% occurring only once. The TCR was taken from a human donor who donated a stem cell graft to a child with acute myeloid leukemia. Sequencing was performed on PBMCs from the stem cell graft donor, taken from the stem cell graft. J is TRBJ2-1 and V is TRBV5-1; the match to TRBD2 covers 10 bases. CDR3 region: CASSLAMASGSLYNEQFF. CDR3 nucleotide sequence: TGCGCCAGCAGCTTGGCCATGGCTAGCGGGAGCCTTTACAATGAGCAGTTCTTC.